This T cell receptor beta chain was obtained from a study of cytomegalovirus exposure and HLA in healthy donors. Study information: Membership in the Caucasian-associated ancestry cluster was found for 81% of approximately 380 genotyped donors. Study outcomes and limitations: The authors listed 150 to 200 TCR beta chains as cytomegalovirus-associated.

Amplification used 60 Vbeta primers and 13 Jbeta primers. The assay was immunoSEQ multiplex PCR, and TCRdb's table has in-frame clones only and misses some. The sample has more than 85,000 clones; less than 85% are singletons. With regard to this clone: Its antigen is currently unknown.

J gave up 8 bases and V 5 bases, and 9 bases lay outside the gene matches. The germline CDR1 and CDR2 sequences are MNHEY and SVGAGI. The CDR3 runs to 14 residues. This sequence originates from a man aged 35 to 55 in good health and CMV-seronegative. The sample consisted of PBMCs. V is TRBV6-5 and J is TRBJ1-2, with TRBD1 identical over 9 bases. CDR3 coding DNA: TGTGCCAGCAGTCTAAGGGACAGGGATTCGGGCTACACCTTC. As protein: CASSLRDRDSGYTF.